The 24 T cell receptor beta chains below all came from one sample that was sequenced in a study of CD8+ T cells in alopecia areata. Treatment denoted: oral pan-JAK inhibitor, 5-10 mg twice daily. The authors extracted RNA and reverse transcribed it into cDNA as the sequencing template. Assay: immunoSEQ multiplex PCR; the TCRdb copy retains only in-frame clones and omits some. The sample shows 250,000 to 350,000 clones, around three fifths of them seen only once. The sample in question was CD4+ T cells sorted from blood, obtained between weeks 51 and 52, from a patient treated with tofacitinib. The receptors derive from a human donor with alopecia areata.

This clone was observed a handful of times. This chain uses TRBV6-6 with TRBJ2-2; the D call may be TRBD1 or TRBD2 (5 bases each). V was cut by 2 bases and J by 5 bases, with 12 bases left in between. This CDR3 is 15 amino acids long. Germline CDR1 is MNHNY and CDR2 is SVGAGI (reference sequence). CDR3 in amino acids: CASSYGTPPTGELFF. The CDR3 DNA is TGTGCCAGCAGTTACGGGACCCCACCGACCGGGGAGCTGTTTTTT.

The chain joins TRBV29-1 to TRBJ2-3; no firm D call. V dropped 2 bases and J dropped 2 bases, with 14 bases sitting between them. The germline gives CDR1 SQVTM, CDR2 ANQGSEA. The CDR3 length is 15 residues. CDR3 protein: CSVESSRRTTDTQYF. The CDR3 DNA reads TGCAGCGTTGAAAGTAGCCGCCGAACCACAGATACGCAGTATTTT.

V gene TRBV18 combines with J gene TRBJ2-5, with D uncertain. This CDR3 contains 10 residues. Between the trimmed V and J ends, which lost 6 bases and 4 bases, there was a span of 3 bases. Germline V gives CDR1 KGHSH, CDR2 LQKENI. The CDR3 loop reads CASSGETQYF. DNA for the CDR3: TGTGCCAGCTCCGGAGAGACCCAGTACTTC.

The V call is TRBV9, the J call TRBJ2-1; D gene uncertain. The CDR3 consists of 15 residues. V gave up 0 bases and J gave up 5 bases, with 12 bases separating them. From germline, CDR1 is SGDLS and CDR2 YYNGEE. DNA for the CDR3: TGTGCCAGCAGCGTAGGGGGATACGGAGACAATGAGCAGTTCTTC. This encodes CASSVGGYGDNEQFF.

The rearrangement joins TRBV25-1 to TRBJ2-7; D ambiguous. Trimming left V 5 bases short and J 3 bases short, with 5 bases between. Germline V CDR1 and CDR2: MGHDK, SYGVNS. The CDR3 loop spans 11 amino acids. The CDR3 spells CASSKIYEQYF. The CDR3 DNA follows: TGTGCCAGCAGTAAAATCTACGAGCAGTACTTC.

The chain uses TRBV6-5 and TRBJ2-1; a possible D gene is TRBD2 (5 bases). V was pared by 2 bases and J by 9 bases, with 11 bases between. Germline CDR1 MNHEY, CDR2 SVGAGI. The CDR3 is 13 amino acids. CDR3 bases: TGTGCCAGCAGTTACAATGTCGAGGGTGAGCAGTTCTTC. It translates to CASSYNVEGEQFF.

This chain uses TRBV30 with TRBJ2-1; no firm D call. The germline gives CDR1 GTSNPN, CDR2 SVGIG (reference sequence). V lost 1 base, J lost 2 bases, and 6 bases lay in between. The CDR3 has 13 amino acids. CDR3 sequence reads: CAWSDDTYNEQFF. CDR3 sequence (DNA): TGTGCCTGGAGTGATGACACCTACAATGAGCAGTTCTTC.

Turning to this clone: This CDR3 is also generated by other DNA sequences in the sample. This rearrangement joins TRBV6-5 to TRBJ1-5; the D gene is possibly TRBD1 (5 bases). CDR1 and CDR2 from the germline V gene are MNHEY and SVGAGI. The ends were cut back, 2 bases at V and 6 bases at J, with 8 bases in the middle. This CDR3 spans 13 amino acids. CDR3 DNA sequence: TGTGCCAGCAGTTACAGGGGCGGTCAGCCCCAGCATTTT. Encoded protein: CASSYRGGQPQHF.

This clone was seen a handful of times. Here the CDR3 reads CATSRDPGSQETQYF. The CDR3 region has the DNA TGTGCCACCAGCAGAGATCCAGGCAGCCAAGAGACCCAGTACTTC. V gene TRBV15 combines with J gene TRBJ2-5; no definite D call. Germline values: CDR1 LNHNV, CDR2 YYDKDF (reference sequence). V was cut by 0 bases and J by 1 base, with 9 bases left in between. This CDR3 has 15 amino acids. The full variable domain, in which reference TRBV15 and TRBJ2-5 provide the parts outside the CDR3, is DAMVIQNPRYQVTQFGKPVTLSCSQTLNHNVMYWYQQKSSQAPKLLFHYYDKDFNNEADTPDNFQSRRPNTSFCFLDIRSPGLGDTAMYLCATSRDPGSQETQYFGPGTRLLVL.

The V and J genes are TRBV7-2 and TRBJ2-2, with D perhaps given as TRBD1 or TRBD2 (5 bases each). Germline CDR1 is SGHTA and CDR2 is FQGNSA. V lost 5 bases and J lost 9, with 13 bases in between. CDR3 size: 13 residues. The CDR3 DNA follows: TGTGCCAGCAGCCCGGCCAGGGACCGGGAGCTGTTTTTT. Translated, it gives CASSPARDRELFF.

Written as DNA, the CDR3 is TGCGCCAGCGGCAAGGACAGGTCTAACCCCCTCCACTTT. Encoded protein: CASGKDRSNPLHF. The V and J genes are TRBV4-3 and TRBJ1-6; 7 nucleotides agree with TRBD1. CDR3 length: 13 residues. The germline V gene encodes CDR1 LGHNA and CDR2 YSLEER. V was clipped by 8 bases and J by 13 bases; unmatched bases: 11.

This rearrangement joins TRBV7-9 to TRBJ1-6; D gene ambiguous. This CDR3 has 15 residues. In germline, CDR1 is SEHNR, CDR2 FQNEAQ (reference sequence). Between the trimmed V and J ends, which lost 1 base and 6 bases, there was a span of 10 bases. The CDR3 bases are TGTGCCAGCAGCTTAGGGGGAAGCCGTAATTCACCCCTCCACTTT. Its translation is CASSLGGSRNSPLHF.

The chain couples TRBV29-1 to TRBJ2-1; D unresolved. Germline CDR1 SQVTM, CDR2 ANQGSEA. Trimming left V 7 bases short and J 6 bases short, with 7 bases between. The CDR3 contains 10 residues. CDR3 region: CSAASNEQFF. For the CDR3, the DNA is TGCAGCGCTGCAAGCAATGAGCAGTTCTTC.

The genes are TRBV20-1 and TRBJ2-5, with D unclear. Deletions cut 5 bases from V and 5 bases from J, with 9 bases between. Germline CDR1 and CDR2: DFQATT and SNEGSKA (reference sequence). There are 11 residues in the CDR3. CDR3 region: CSADPRETQYF. The CDR3 region has the DNA TGCAGTGCTGACCCCCGGGAGACCCAGTACTTC.

This clone has ten or more counts. The rearrangement links TRBV7-9 to TRBJ2-1, with a weak D call TRBD2 (5 bases). Trimming cost V 3 bases and J 3 bases, with 6 bases left between them. Germline lookup yields CDR1 SEHNR and CDR2 FQNEAQ (reference sequence). This CDR3 is built from 13 residues. For the CDR3, the DNA is TGTGCCAGCAGCTTTCGGGACTACAATGAGCAGTTCTTC. The encoded protein is CASSFRDYNEQFF.

This CDR3 is CASRQPGPLTGELFF. CDR3 coding DNA: TGTGCCAGCAGGCAACCGGGCCCCCTCACCGGGGAGCTGTTTTTT. This sequence joins TRBV9 and TRBJ2-2; D uncertain. The length of the CDR3 is 15 residues. The V and J ends lost 5 bases and 4 bases respectively, with 15 bases between them. Germline CDR1 and CDR2: SGDLS and YYNGEE.

The V call is TRBV4-2, the J call TRBJ1-2, with D tentatively TRBD1 (5 bases). The germline gives CDR1 LGHNA, CDR2 YNFKEQ. CDR3 length: 13 residues. Trimming removed 1 base at V and 4 bases at J, with 7 bases between. The CDR3 region has the DNA TGTGCCAGCAGCCAAGTTCAGGGCTATGGCTACACCTTC. This encodes CASSQVQGYGYTF.

The count of this clone is one. The V gene is TRBV5-6, the J gene TRBJ2-5, with 12 bases identical to TRBD2. There are 15 residues in the CDR3. V was pared by 3 bases and J by 4 bases, with 4 bases of the junction left unmatched. CDR1 and CDR2 from the germline V gene are SGHDT and YYEEEE. CDR3 bases: TGTGCCAGCAGCTCTAGCGGGGGGGCAGGAGAGACCCAGTACTTC. Translation gives CASSSSGGAGETQYF.

The rearrangement joins TRBV29-1 to TRBJ1-1; D gene unclear. Trimming pared 8 bases from V and 4 bases from J, leaving 17 bases between. CDR1 SQVTM and CDR2 ANQGSEA come from the germline V gene. The CDR3 is 13 amino acids. CDR3 sequence (DNA): TGCAGCTCCATGAACGGGGAGGGCACTGAAGCTTTCTTT. Encoded protein: CSSMNGEGTEAFF.

The chain uses TRBV7-8 and TRBJ2-3, with unresolved D. This CDR3 is built from 13 residues. Germline V CDR1 and CDR2: SGHVS, FQNEAQ. V was pared by 4 bases and J by 4 bases, with 9 bases between. CDR3 amino acids: CASSSLMADTQYF. The CDR3 DNA follows: TGTGCCAGCAGCTCCCTAATGGCAGATACGCAGTATTTT.

The chain employs TRBV30 and TRBJ2-5; 7 nucleotides line up with TRBD1. Germline V gene sequence: CDR1 GTSNPN, CDR2 SVGIG (reference sequence). This CDR3 is built from 12 residues. V was clipped by 5 bases and J by 4 bases; unmatched bases: 4. The CDR3 reads CAWDRVGETQYF. The CDR3 DNA reads TGTGCCTGGGACAGGGTCGGAGAGACCCAGTACTTC.

Comments on this clone: The sample carries other DNA sequences with the same CDR3. V is TRBV2 and J is TRBJ2-7; weak D call: TRBD2 (5 bases). Per germline, CDR1 SNHLY and CDR2 FYNNEI. This CDR3 is 12 amino acids long. Trimming stripped 8 bases from V and 1 base from J, with 9 bases between. DNA of the CDR3: TGTGCCAGCTCCCGGGATTCCTACGAGCAGTACTTC. Residues: CASSRDSYEQYF.

This chain links TRBV5-1 with TRBJ2-3; tentatively, D is TRBD2 (6 bases). There are 17 residues in the CDR3. Trimming pared 4 bases from V and 2 bases from J, leaving 20 bases between. The germline CDR1 and CDR2 sequences are SGHRS and YFSETQ. The CDR3 DNA reads as TGCGCCAGCAGCAGACCGACCGGGACGGGAGTCACAGATACGCAGTATTTT. Protein sequence: CASSRPTGTGVTDTQYF.

This clone was seen only a few times. The rearrangement joins TRBV30 to TRBJ1-5; D remains unclear. Germline V lookup: CDR1 GTSNPN, CDR2 SVGIG (reference sequence). The CDR3 spans 13 residues. Trimming pared 4 bases from V and 0 bases from J, leaving 7 bases between. CDR3 sequence (DNA): TGTGCCTGGAAGTCGGATAGCAATCAGCCCCAGCATTTT. Translating gives CAWKSDSNQPQHF.